This T cell receptor (beta chain) was sequenced during a study of T cell responses to AZD1222 COVID-19 vaccine. Study information: Pooling of second doses given at about 4 or about 12 weeks was done.

About this clone: The target antigen is unknown.

Study-level results: Without day 14 samples, only post-peak T cell repertoires were studied. Dominant at 160-218 and 743-854, vaccine-associated CD4 TCRs also spanned spike.

The table came from immunoSEQ multiplex PCR; TCRdb's copy has only in-frame clones and leaves some out. In the table there are 150,000 to 200,000 clones, around 94% of which are singletons. The germline V gene encodes CDR1 MNHNY and CDR2 SVGAGI (reference sequence). V was pared by 6 bases and J by 7 bases, with 16 bases of the junction left unmatched. CDR3 length: 16 amino acids. This clonotype was obtained from an adult in good health. The sequencing used peripheral blood, collected on day 0 of AZD1222 vaccination. This sequence joins TRBV6-6 and TRBJ2-5; 8 bases map to TRBD1. As DNA, the CDR3 is TGTGCCAGCAGCCGGACAGGGTTGGATGGTTCGGGGACCCAGTACTTC. It specifies CASSRTGLDGSGTQYF.